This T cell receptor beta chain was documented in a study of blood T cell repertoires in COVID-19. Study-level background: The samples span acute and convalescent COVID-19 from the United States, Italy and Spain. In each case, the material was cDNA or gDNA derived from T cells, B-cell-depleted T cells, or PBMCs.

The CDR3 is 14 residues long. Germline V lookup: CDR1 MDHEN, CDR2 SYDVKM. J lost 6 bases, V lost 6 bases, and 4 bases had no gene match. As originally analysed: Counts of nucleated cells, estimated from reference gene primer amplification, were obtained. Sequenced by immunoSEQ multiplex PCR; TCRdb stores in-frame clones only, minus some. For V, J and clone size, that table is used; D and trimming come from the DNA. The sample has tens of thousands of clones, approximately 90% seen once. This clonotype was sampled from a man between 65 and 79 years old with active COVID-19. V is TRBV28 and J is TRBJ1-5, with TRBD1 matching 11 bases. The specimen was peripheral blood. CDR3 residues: CASRGTGGFQPQHF. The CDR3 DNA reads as TGTGCCAGCAGGGGGACAGGGGGGTTTCAGCCCCAGCATTTT.